One and the same sample provided the 6 T cell receptor beta chains below, sequenced in a study of blood T cells in healthy people across ages. A second roughly 6 to 11 cycle PCR used barcoded and J-beta primers. MiXCR was run by TCRdb on the 5' RACE reads, yielding one entry per CDR3 protein. The table has some 1.1 million distinct CDR3 sequences, 30% to 40% seen once. The sequencing sample was made of blood. Source of these receptors: a man younger than 35 in good health.

The chain employs TRBV12-3 or TRBV12-4 and TRBJ2-7; 8 bases are a match to TRBD2. This CDR3 contains 14 residues. The J segment lost 7 bases and the V segment lost 5 bases, leaving 10 bases of the junction unmatched. Here the CDR3 reads CASSLGTSIDEQYF. The CDR3 nucleotides are TGTGCCAGCAGTCTAGGGACTAGTATCGATGAGCAGTACTTC.

This clonotype was detected only a few times. The rearrangement uses TRBV4-3 and TRBJ2-4, with D perhaps assigned TRBD1 or TRBD2 (5 bases each). Germline V gene sequence: CDR1 LGHNA, CDR2 YSLEER. The CDR3 consists of 15 residues. Trimming left V 1 base short and J 13 bases short, with 20 bases between. DNA of the CDR3: TGCGCCAGCAGCCAAGTCCGGGGCTCCAAATGGGAGCAGTACTTC. It yields the protein CASSQVRGSKWEQYF.

The chain combines TRBV20-1 with TRBJ2-5, with 9 bases lining up with TRBD2. The CDR3 length is 13 residues. With 7 bases clipped from V and 4 bases from J, the junction kept 7 bases outside the gene matches. Germline lookup yields CDR1 DFQATT and CDR2 SNEGSKA (reference sequence). CDR3 sequence (DNA): TGCAGTGTTGGCGGGAGGGGCGCAGAGACCCAGTACTTC. It codes for CSVGGRGAETQYF.

The chain recombines TRBV7-9 with TRBJ2-3; 11 nucleotides line up with TRBD1. Germline loops: CDR1 SEHNR, CDR2 FQNEAQ (reference sequence). The CDR3 has 16 residues. The V and J ends lost 4 bases and 5 bases, in that order; junction bases with no gene match: 8. The chain's CDR3 is CASSSRDRGLGDTQYF. CDR3 sequence (DNA): TGTGCCAGCAGCTCACGGGACAGGGGGTTAGGAGATACGCAGTATTTT.

The chain is built from TRBV6-6 and TRBJ1-1; possibly TRBD1 for D (5 bases). Germline CDR1 reads MNHNY; CDR2 reads SVGAGI (reference sequence). The CDR3 consists of 15 residues. With 4 bases removed from V and 4 bases from J, the gap between germline ends came to 16 bases. The CDR3 sequence: CASSCRQGGGTEAFF. The CDR3 DNA sequence: TGTGCCAGCAGTTGCAGGCAGGGTGGAGGCACTGAAGCTTTCTTT.

This clonotype was detected a few times. The chain carries TRBV12-3 or TRBV12-4 and TRBJ1-1; maybe TRBD1 (5 bases). The CDR3 totals 12 residues. V lost 7 bases and J lost 8, with 14 bases in between. The CDR3 loop is CASNPRDREAFF. The CDR3 nucleotides are TGTGCCAGCAACCCCCGTGACAGAGAAGCTTTCTTT.